Shown below are 27 T cell receptor beta chains from a single sample sequenced in a study of T cells in localized non-small cell lung cancer. Data came from immunoSEQ multiplex PCR; TCRdb stores just in-frame clones and leaves some out. The sample lists about 1,700 clones, roughly 18% occurring once. The sequenced sample was normal lung tissue next to the tumor, obtained before any cancer treatment. These receptors originate from a male donor older than 55 with stage III squamous cell lung carcinoma.

The chain joins TRBV10-2 to TRBJ2-1, with D perhaps assigned TRBD1 or TRBD2 (5 bases each). Trimming removed 6 bases at V and 0 bases at J, with 9 bases between. CDR1 is WSHSY and CDR2 is SAAADI in the germline V gene. The CDR3 contains 14 residues. The DNA for the CDR3 is TGCGCCAGCAGCGGGGCCGGCTCCTACAATGAGCAGTTCTTC. It codes for CASSGAGSYNEQFF.

This chain links TRBV6-8 with TRBJ2-3, with a tentative D call TRBD2 (6 bases). V was pared by 5 bases and J by 4 bases, with 10 bases between. This CDR3 region has 13 residues. Per the germline V gene, CDR1 is MNHGY and CDR2 is SAAAGT. CDR3 amino acids: CASSGSSADTQYF. CDR3 coding DNA: TGTGCCAGCAGTGGCTCTAGCGCAGATACGCAGTATTTT.

This chain links TRBV2 with TRBJ2-1; TRBD2 agrees at 7 bases. With 7 bases clipped from V and 12 bases from J, the junction kept 15 bases outside the gene matches. Germline loops: CDR1 SNHLY, CDR2 FYNNEI. This CDR3 region has 14 residues. The CDR3 DNA sequence: TGTGCCAGCACGAAGCAGGGAGGGTACATTGGGCAGTTCTTC. Encoded protein: CASTKQGGYIGQFF.

There are a few counts of this clone. The rearrangement uses TRBV10-3 and TRBJ1-5; TRBD1 might be the D (5 bases). The V end was cut by 2 bases, the J end by 6 bases, with 8 bases between. The CDR3 sequence is 13 residues long. Germline CDR1 reads ENHRY; CDR2 reads SYGVKD. The CDR3 loop is CAISEGRGQPQHF. The CDR3 bases are TGTGCCATCAGTGAGGGAAGGGGTCAGCCCCAGCATTTT.

V usage is TRBV6-8 and J usage is TRBJ1-5, with 9 bases that match TRBD1. V lost 11 bases to trimming and J lost 1 base; unmatched junction nucleotides: 6. This CDR3 has 14 residues. From germline, CDR1 is MNHGY and CDR2 SAAAGT. The CDR3 protein is CALGQGTSNQPQHF. The CDR3 DNA is TGTGCCCTCGGACAGGGGACGAGCAATCAGCCCCAGCATTTT.

The rearrangement uses TRBV6-8 and TRBJ2-2; D is perhaps TRBD2 (5 bases). Trimming pared 2 bases from V and 6 bases from J, leaving 7 bases between. The CDR3 spans 13 residues. From germline, CDR1 is MNHGY and CDR2 SAAAGT. The CDR3 nucleotides read TGTGCCAGCAGTTACCTACTAGCCGGGGAGCTGTTTTTT. This codes for CASSYLLAGELFF.

Judged by abundance, this clone is medium-sized. The chain carries TRBV11-3 and TRBJ2-6, with D possibly being TRBD2 (6 bases). Per germline, CDR1 SGHNT and CDR2 YENEEA. This CDR3 spans 15 amino acids. V lost 5 bases and J 4 bases, leaving 12 bases between the germline ends. The CDR3 DNA reads as TGTGCCAGCAGCCCAGCGGGCCTGGGGGCCAACGTCCTGACTTTC. This encodes CASSPAGLGANVLTF.

This sequence joins TRBV18 and TRBJ1-2, with 8 bases aligning to TRBD1. Germline CDR1 KGHSH, CDR2 LQKENI. J was trimmed by 3 bases and V by 1 base; bases with no gene match: 4. The CDR3 spans 15 residues. The CDR3 loop is CASSPRQGSDYGYTF. DNA of the CDR3: TGTGCCAGCTCACCACGACAGGGGAGCGACTATGGCTACACCTTC.

This clone appeared a few times. The chain combines TRBV9 with TRBJ1-4; D is unresolved. The CDR3 has 15 amino acids. The ends were cut back, 4 bases at V and 8 bases at J, with 18 bases in the middle. Germline lookup yields CDR1 SGDLS and CDR2 YYNGEE. This CDR3 is CASSPTLESGEKLFF. DNA of the CDR3: TGTGCCAGCAGCCCCACGCTAGAATCCGGAGAAAAACTGTTTTTT.

This clone has more than one count but fewer than ten. This chain uses TRBV19 with TRBJ2-5, with D possibly being TRBD2 (5 bases). This CDR3 region has 13 residues. V gave up 4 bases and J gave up 5 bases, with 11 bases separating them. Germline assignment: CDR1 LNHDA and CDR2 SQIVND (reference sequence). CDR3 residues: CASSNPWEETQYF. CDR3 nucleotide sequence: TGTGCCAGTAGTAACCCCTGGGAGGAGACCCAGTACTTC.

The rearrangement uses TRBV6-8 and TRBJ1-5; a possible D gene is TRBD1 (6 bases). Trimming cost V 5 bases and J 3 bases, with 14 bases left between them. The CDR3 is 15 amino acids. Germline V gene sequence: CDR1 MNHGY, CDR2 SAAAGT. The CDR3 DNA is TGTGCCAGCAGTGCGTCAGGGGCCTCCAATCAGCCCCAGCATTTT. Amino acids: CASSASGASNQPQHF.

This clone was counted between two and nine times. The V gene is TRBV27, the J gene TRBJ1-5; D is unclear. Germline lookup yields CDR1 MNHEY and CDR2 SMNVEV (reference sequence). This CDR3 has 14 residues. V was clipped by 3 bases and J by 5 bases, with 11 bases between them. In DNA form, the CDR3 reads TGTGCCAGCAGTTTGCGGGGTCAAGATCAGCCCCAGCATTTT. It encodes CASSLRGQDQPQHF.

CDR3 sequence: CASSDGVGGEAFF. In DNA, the CDR3 is TGCGCCAGCAGTGATGGGGTGGGAGGGGAAGCTTTCTTT. The genes are TRBV10-2 and TRBJ1-1; D call uncertain. The CDR3 consists of 13 residues. Germline V gene data show CDR1 as WSHSY and CDR2 as SAAADI. Trimming took off 3 bases at V and 8 bases at J, with 13 bases between the two ends.

This clone is hyperexpanded (1% or more) by share. The rearrangement uses TRBV9 and TRBJ1-1, with D unclear. The CDR3 is made up of 13 amino acids. V lost 5 bases and J 3 bases, leaving 11 bases between the germline ends. The germline V gene has CDR1 SGDLS and CDR2 YYNGEE. The CDR3: CASSAKEDTEAFF. The CDR3 bases are TGTGCCAGCAGTGCGAAGGAAGACACTGAAGCTTTCTTT.

This clone is medium-sized by share. This rearrangement joins TRBV11-3 to TRBJ2-3, with 13 bases identical to TRBD2. Germline values: CDR1 SGHNT, CDR2 YENEEA. V was clipped by 4 bases and J by 3 bases; unmatched bases: 4. This CDR3 is 16 amino acids long. Written as DNA, the CDR3 is TGTGCCAGCAGCTCCGAGACTAGCGGGGGGACAGATACGCAGTATTTT. This translates into CASSSETSGGTDTQYF.

The V gene is TRBV19, the J gene TRBJ1-2; TRBD1 matches at 7 bases. This CDR3 is 15 amino acids long. V shed 6 bases, J shed 4 bases, and the junction held 11 bases outside the gene matches. The germline V gene has CDR1 LNHDA and CDR2 SQIVND (reference sequence). CDR3 sequence (DNA): TGTGCCAGTAGCCCGGACAGGAGTAGGTTCTATGGCTACACCTTC. This encodes CASSPDRSRFYGYTF.

The V call is TRBV1, the J call TRBJ1-2. TRBV1 is deemed a pseudogene. This CDR3 comprises 13 residues. The CDR3 DNA follows: TGCGCCAGCAGCCAAGTCCCACCCGAGGGCTACACCTTC. It yields the protein CASSQVPPEGYTF.

This clone was found a few times. The genes are TRBV23-1 and TRBJ1-1; D is unresolved. TRBV23-1 is known as an ORF, though its function is uncertain. The length of the CDR3 is 13 residues. V was pared by 6 bases and J by 8 bases, with 16 bases between. The CDR3 DNA sequence: TGCGCCAGCAGCCAAGATGGACTTCAGGAAGCTTTCTTT. This codes for CASSQDGLQEAFF.

The rearrangement uses TRBV6-8 and TRBJ1-2, with a tentative D call TRBD1 (6 bases). Per germline, CDR1 MNHGY and CDR2 SAAAGT. The CDR3 is 14 amino acids. V was pared by 2 bases and J by 3 bases, with 10 bases between. The CDR3 here is CASSYDRKYYGYTF. For the CDR3, the DNA is TGTGCCAGCAGTTACGACAGGAAATACTATGGCTACACCTTC.

This clone is judged medium-sized. The rearrangement links TRBV11-3 to TRBJ2-6; D possibly matches TRBD1 or TRBD2 (6 bases each). This CDR3 is 15 amino acids long. CDR1 is SGHNT, CDR2 YENEEA, per germline. Trimming pared 3 bases from V and 2 bases from J, leaving 8 bases between. CDR3 coding DNA: TGTGCCAGCAGCTTGGAGGGGGCTGGGGCCAACGTCCTGACTTTC. It specifies CASSLEGAGANVLTF.

The chain employs TRBV19 and TRBJ1-6; D not certain. From germline, CDR1 is LNHDA and CDR2 SQIVND (reference sequence). This CDR3 region has 13 residues. Trimming left V 7 bases short and J 9 bases short, with 13 bases between. The CDR3: CASNLGNGSPLHF. CDR3 in DNA: TGTGCCAGTAACCTAGGGAATGGTTCACCCCTCCACTTT.

This clone is medium-sized (0.01 to 0.1%) by share. The chain employs TRBV4-1 and TRBJ1-6; D is unclear. This CDR3 is 17 amino acids long. V was shortened by 0 bases and J by 6 bases, with 15 bases between the two germline ends. The germline V gene has CDR1 MGHRA and CDR2 YSYEKL. The CDR3 DNA follows: TGCGCCAGCAGCCAAGATCTGTGGGAAAGCGGTAATTCACCCCTCCACTTT. It is translated as CASSQDLWESGNSPLHF.

This clone is labeled medium-sized (0.01 to 0.1%). The chain carries TRBV11-3 and TRBJ2-1; 11 bases are a match to TRBD2. The V segment lost 2 bases and the J segment 7 bases; nucleotides outside the gene matches: 16. The CDR3 is 19 residues long. Per the germline V gene, CDR1 is SGHNT and CDR2 is YENEEA. The CDR3 nucleotides read TGTGCCAGCAGCTTACTCGTAGCGGGGGGGCTCGGGAGGACGAATGAGCAGTTCTTC. It translates to CASSLLVAGGLGRTNEQFF.

The gene calls are TRBV18 and TRBJ1-2, with a possible D match to TRBD1 (5 bases). Per germline, CDR1 KGHSH and CDR2 LQKENI. The CDR3 runs to 12 residues. V shed 2 bases and J shed 8 bases, with 9 bases lying between them. CDR3 protein: CASSPRGTGYTF. DNA for the CDR3: TGTGCCAGCTCACCAAGGGGAACCGGCTACACCTTC.

This clone is medium-sized (0.01 to 0.1%) in the sample. The V call is TRBV11-3, the J call TRBJ1-1; weak D call: TRBD1 (5 bases). Germline V gene data show CDR1 as SGHNT and CDR2 as YENEEA. Trimming stripped 2 bases from V and 3 bases from J, with 13 bases between. The CDR3 contains 15 residues. Here the CDR3 reads CASSLTGDAYTEAFF. Here the CDR3 DNA reads TGTGCCAGCAGCTTAACGGGGGACGCATACACTGAAGCTTTCTTT.

This clone was seen only a few times. The CDR3 DNA is TGTGCCAGCAGGCCGGGACAGGGGTCCTACGAGCAGTACTTC. Its translation is CASRPGQGSYEQYF. This chain connects TRBV6-8 to TRBJ2-7; the match to TRBD1 covers 10 bases. This CDR3 is built from 14 residues. The V segment lost 6 bases and the J segment 1 base; nucleotides outside the gene matches: 3. Germline CDR1 MNHGY, CDR2 SAAAGT.

In its sample, this clone is medium-sized. The chain has TRBV6-8 and TRBJ1-6; TRBD1 matches at 9 bases. From germline, CDR1 is MNHGY and CDR2 SAAAGT. The CDR3 is 15 residues long. Unmatched junction bases numbered 7, after V lost 2 bases and J lost 11 bases. DNA for the CDR3: TGTGCCAGCAGTTACCCTATGGGACAGGGAGCACCCCTCCACTTT. Translated: CASSYPMGQGAPLHF.